This paragraph reports one T cell receptor (beta chain). Preparation of the TCRbeta library involved a method that used unique molecular identifiers. TCRdb reanalysed the PCR reads using MiXCR and keeps one entry per CDR3 protein. Among a few hundred thousand distinct CDR3 sequences listed, more than 20% were seen once. This entry comes from a study of T-cell reconstitution after alpha-beta-depleted transplantation in children. Germline loops: CDR1 MGHRA, CDR2 YSYEKL. This CDR3 spans 17 amino acids. Trimming took 0 bases from V and 7 from J, leaving 18 bases between them. This rearrangement joins TRBV4-1 to TRBJ2-2; D is perhaps TRBD2 (7 bases). The sequences come from PBMCs, collected before TCRalphabeta/CD19-depleted stem cell transplant. This clonotype was sampled from a boy in the first two years of life with Wiskott-Aldrich syndrome, due to receive a stem cell transplant. The CDR3 protein is CASSQEGGRKPGGELFF. CDR3 nucleotide sequence: TGCGCCAGCAGCCAAGAGGGGGGGCGGAAGCCTGGCGGGGAGCTGTTTTTT.